This TCR beta chain was sequenced for a study of T cell responses to AZD1222 COVID-19 vaccine. Notes on this clone: Its antigen is unidentified.

Study-wide findings and caveats: The study sampled repertoires only after the peak T cell response.

V was clipped by 2 bases and J by 5 bases; unmatched bases: 6. Germline V gene data show CDR1 as SGHTS and CDR2 as YDEGEE. The CDR3 has 15 residues. This table comes from immunoSEQ multiplex PCR, and its TCRdb copy is limited to in-frame clones, with some not included. The table lists tens of thousands of clones, about nine tenths of them singletons. The rearrangement joins TRBV5-8 to TRBJ2-2; 7 bases fit TRBD1. The receptor's source is an adult who received the AZD1222 COVID-19 vaccine. Source: peripheral blood, taken 28 days after the second AZD1222 dose. CDR3 in amino acids: CASSFGQERTGELFF. The CDR3 DNA is TGTGCCAGCAGCTTCGGACAGGAGAGGACCGGGGAGCTGTTTTTT.